These 25 T cell receptor beta chains originate from one sample sequenced in a study of T cells after yellow fever vaccination. TCRdb called the 5' RACE reads again in MiXCR, with one record for every CDR3 protein. The sample holds some 350,000 distinct CDR3 sequences; roughly 4% are singletons and the top ten take 20% to 25%. The sample in question was PBMCs, obtained 5 days after the yellow fever booster vaccination. These receptors all stem from a man in his late teens or twenties who received the YFV17D yellow fever vaccine.

J is TRBJ1-1 and V is TRBV24-1, with D perhaps matching TRBD1 (5 bases). The V gene's germline CDR1 is KGHDR and CDR2 SFDVKD. The CDR3 covers 11 residues. V was pared by 3 bases and J by 13 bases, with 11 bases between. The CDR3 loop is CATSDGVRGFF. As DNA, the CDR3 is TGTGCCACCAGTGATGGGGTGAGGGGTTTCTTT.

This clonotype was found a few times. The chain carries TRBV7-9 and TRBJ1-2; D perhaps matches TRBD1 (6 bases). CDR3 length equals 14 residues. V lost 1 base and J 4 bases, leaving 10 bases between the germline ends. Per germline, CDR1 SEHNR and CDR2 FQNEAQ (reference sequence). The CDR3 region has the DNA TGTGCCAGCAGCTTAGGGTCAGGGGTCTATGGCTACACCTTC. This sequence encodes CASSLGSGVYGYTF.

This clonotype was recorded at least ten times. The genes are TRBV7-9 and TRBJ2-1; 7 bases align to TRBD2. The junction had 5 bases not matched to a gene; V was cut back by 4 bases and J by 5 bases. The CDR3 has 14 residues. Germline loops: CDR1 SEHNR, CDR2 FQNEAQ (reference sequence). CDR3 nucleotide sequence: TGTGCCAGCAGCTCGACTAGCTTTCACAATGAGCAGTTCTTC. Protein: CASSSTSFHNEQFF.

There are many counts of this clonotype. The junction departs from the called germline gene at one end, perhaps through a read error. V and J are TRBV7-2 and TRBJ2-7; TRBD2 agrees at 7 bases. Germline CDR1 SGHTA, CDR2 FQGNSA. The CDR3 sequence is 12 residues long. The CDR3 bases are TGCGCCAGCTCGTCTAGCGGCTACGAGCAGTACTTC. This encodes CASSSSGYEQYF.

This clonotype appeared a few times. This rearrangement joins TRBV30 to TRBJ2-5; TRBD2 matches at 7 bases. CDR1 and CDR2 (germline): GTSNPN, SVGIG (reference sequence). With 6 bases clipped from V and 5 bases from J, the junction kept 9 bases outside the gene matches. This CDR3 spans 13 amino acids. DNA for the CDR3: TGTGCCTGTTGCCGGGGGGTCCCGGAGACCCAGTACTTC. It codes for CACCRGVPETQYF.

This clonotype occurred many times. The genes are TRBV4-2 and TRBJ2-3; 8 bases map to TRBD1. V lost 6 bases and J lost 5; bases outside the gene matches: 7. CDR3 length equals 14 residues. CDR1 and CDR2 (germline): LGHNA, YNFKEQ. CDR3: CASRAQGARDTQYF. CDR3 DNA sequence: TGTGCCAGCAGGGCCCAGGGGGCGAGAGATACGCAGTATTTT.

The chain is built from TRBV18 and TRBJ1-1, with a weak D call TRBD1 (5 bases). Trimming removed 6 bases at V and 2 bases at J, with 16 bases between. The CDR3 runs to 15 residues. Looked up from germline, CDR1 is KGHSH and CDR2 is LQKENI. The CDR3 here is CASSTPWGKNTEAFF. As DNA, the CDR3 is TGTGCCAGCTCCACACCATGGGGCAAAAACACTGAAGCTTTCTTT.

This clonotype was recorded at least ten times. The genes are TRBV5-1 and TRBJ2-7, with 7 nucleotides matching TRBD1. J gave up 6 bases and V 0 bases, and 3 bases lay outside the gene matches. The CDR3 is 13 residues long. CDR1 and CDR2 from the germline V gene are SGHRS and YFSETQ. CDR3 nucleotides: TGCGCCAGCAGCTTGGGACAGGGAATCGAGCAGTACTTC. Protein product: CASSLGQGIEQYF.

This clonotype was found a few times. The CDR3 loop is CAWTQGQGDTEAFF. As DNA, the CDR3 is TGTGCCTGGACCCAAGGACAGGGGGACACTGAAGCTTTCTTT. V gene TRBV30 combines with J gene TRBJ1-1, with 10 bases identical to TRBD1. CDR1 and CDR2 from the germline V gene are GTSNPN and SVGIG (reference sequence). CDR3 size: 14 residues. Trimming took 4 bases from V and 3 from J; bases not matched to a gene: 5.

This clonotype was detected a few times. DNA of the CDR3: TGCGCCAGCAGCCAGGGTTCTCAGGGGGAGAAAGGGTCACCCCTCCACTTT. It encodes CASSQGSQGEKGSPLHF. V usage is TRBV4-1 and J usage is TRBJ1-6; 7 bases align to TRBD1. CDR1 MGHRA and CDR2 YSYEKL come from the germline V gene. The CDR3 is made up of 17 amino acids. V lost 3 bases to trimming and J lost 10 bases; unmatched junction nucleotides: 15.

DNA for the CDR3: TGTGCCTGGGCCCAGGATTCTAACTATGGCTACACCTTC. This translates into CAWAQDSNYGYTF. The rearrangement uses TRBV30 and TRBJ1-2; unclear D gene. The V and J ends lost 5 bases and 0 bases respectively, with 10 bases between them. The CDR3 sequence is 13 residues long. Germline V gene lookup returns CDR1 GTSNPN and CDR2 SVGIG (reference sequence).

This clonotype turned up a few times. As DNA, the CDR3 is TGCGCCAGCAGCCAAGATGAGGGGTTGAGGGAGACCCAGTACTTC. The encoded protein is CASSQDEGLRETQYF. The rearrangement links TRBV4-1 to TRBJ2-5; D may correspond to TRBD1 or TRBD2 (5 bases each). Looked up from germline, CDR1 is MGHRA and CDR2 is YSYEKL. The CDR3 contains 15 residues. Trimming left V 0 bases short and J 5 bases short, with 13 bases between.

This clonotype was found many times. This rearrangement joins TRBV4-1 to TRBJ2-1; 8 nucleotides match TRBD1. The CDR3 length is 13 residues. From germline, CDR1 is MGHRA and CDR2 YSYEKL. With V trimmed by 1 base and J by 10 bases, 3 bases remained unmatched. Written as DNA, the CDR3 is TGCGCCAGCAGCCAAGCAGGGGGCGGCGAGCAGTTCTTC. It encodes CASSQAGGGEQFF.

This clonotype was seen a few times. This chain uses TRBV10-3 with TRBJ2-7; weak D call: TRBD2 (5 bases). The CDR3 extends over 15 amino acids. In germline, CDR1 is ENHRY, CDR2 SYGVKD. Trimming cost V 1 base and J 6 bases, with 16 bases left between them. CDR3 in amino acids: CAISEFLLGSAEQYF. The CDR3 DNA sequence: TGTGCCATCAGTGAGTTCCTACTAGGGTCGGCCGAGCAGTACTTC.

This clonotype has ten or more counts. This chain uses TRBV5-1 with TRBJ1-5; D is possibly TRBD1 (6 bases). V lost 4 bases and J 0 bases, leaving 17 bases between the germline ends. The CDR3 is 17 residues long. Germline-derived CDR1 and CDR2 are SGHRS and YFSETQ. CDR3 loop: CASSRLPGQLSNQPQHF. The CDR3 DNA sequence: TGCGCCAGCAGCCGTCTACCAGGACAGCTTAGCAATCAGCCCCAGCATTTT.

This clonotype was counted a few times. This chain uses TRBV6-2 or TRBV6-3 with TRBJ1-5; D is undetermined. Germline V gives CDR1 MNHEY, CDR2 SVGEGT. This CDR3 has 13 amino acids. The ends were cut back, 4 bases at V and 6 bases at J, with 10 bases in the middle. CDR3 sequence: CASSWGMGQPQHF. The CDR3 coding sequence is TGTGCCAGCAGTTGGGGTATGGGTCAGCCCCAGCATTTT.

This chain connects TRBV7-2 to TRBJ2-1; 9 nucleotides match TRBD1. V dropped 1 base and J dropped 9; count of bases not matched to a gene: 4. The germline gives CDR1 SGHTA, CDR2 FQGNSA. The CDR3 loop spans 14 amino acids. In DNA, the CDR3 is TGTGCCAGCAGCTTAGAAGGGGACAGGGTTGAGCAGTTCTTC. Its protein is CASSLEGDRVEQFF. The full variable domain, its missing parts supplied by reference TRBV7-2 and TRBJ2-1, is GAGVSQSPSNKVTEKGKDVELRCDPISGHTALYWYRQSLGQGLEFLIYFQGNSAPDKSGLPSDRFSAERTGGSVSTLTIQRTQQEDSAVYLCASSLEGDRVEQFFGPGTRLTVL.

This clonotype came up many times. V and J are TRBV29-1 and TRBJ2-3; D unclear. The germline V gene encodes CDR1 SQVTM and CDR2 ANQGSEA. The CDR3 length is 12 residues. The germline V and J ends were trimmed by 0 bases and 9 bases, with 10 bases remaining between them. CDR3 coding DNA: TGCAGCGTTGAAGAGGGAATCCCGACGCAGTATTTT. Its protein product is CSVEEGIPTQYF.

This clonotype has only a few counts. The rearrangement uses TRBV6-5 and TRBJ1-2; the D is unclear. This CDR3 has 12 residues. The germline CDR1 and CDR2 sequences are MNHEY and SVGAGI. V lost 3 bases and J 4 bases, leaving 6 bases between the germline ends. In DNA, the CDR3 is TGTGCCAGCAGTTATTTTGGCTATGGCTACACCTTC. Protein: CASSYFGYGYTF.

This clonotype has just a few counts. The rearrangement joins TRBV5-1 to TRBJ1-4, with no clear D. This CDR3 spans 14 amino acids. Germline CDR1 SGHRS, CDR2 YFSETQ. V was shortened by 6 bases and J by 8 bases, with 17 bases between the two germline ends. CDR3 sequence (DNA): TGCGCCAGCAACCAGGACCCTTTGGGAGAAAAACTGTTTTTT. This codes for CASNQDPLGEKLFF.

J is TRBJ2-5 and V is TRBV12-5, with 12 bases lining up with TRBD1. Germline values: CDR1 LGHNT, CDR2 FRNRAP. Trimming took 5 bases from V and 3 from J; bases not matched to a gene: 7. The CDR3 has 16 amino acids. The CDR3 DNA sequence: TGTGCTAGTGGTCCAGCCGGGACAGGGGGCGAAGAGACCCAGTACTTC. This translates into CASGPAGTGGEETQYF.

This clonotype was recorded a few times. V gene TRBV5-1 combines with J gene TRBJ1-2; tentative D call: TRBD1 (6 bases). Looked up from germline, CDR1 is SGHRS and CDR2 is YFSETQ. Trimming shortened V by 4 bases and J by 7 bases, and 11 bases separated the two germline ends. The CDR3 runs to 12 residues. CDR3 coding DNA: TGCGCCAGCAGCGGGGGCCCGCTTGGCTACACCTTC. It encodes CASSGGPLGYTF.

This clonotype was counted only a few times. The rearrangement joins TRBV7-2 to TRBJ2-3, with no clear D. The CDR3 covers 14 residues. The germline V gene has CDR1 SGHTA and CDR2 FQGNSA. The V and J ends lost 4 bases and 4 bases respectively, with 12 bases between them. The CDR3 sequence: CASSSPPYADTQYF. The CDR3 region has the DNA TGTGCCAGCAGCTCGCCGCCGTACGCAGATACGCAGTATTTT.

This rearrangement joins TRBV12-3 or TRBV12-4 to TRBJ1-4; possible D gene TRBD1, 6 bases. V lost 6 bases, J lost 8 bases, and 16 bases lay in between. This CDR3 has 14 amino acids. The CDR3 loop is CASRATGRGEKLFF. The CDR3 DNA sequence: TGTGCCAGCAGGGCGACAGGACGGGGAGAAAAACTGTTTTTT.

The table lists this clonotype with a few counts. This chain joins TRBV10-3 and TRBJ2-2, with a weak D call TRBD2 (6 bases). Germline V lookup: CDR1 ENHRY, CDR2 SYGVKD. Trimming removed 10 bases at V and 3 bases at J, with 21 bases between. The CDR3 extends over 16 amino acids. The DNA for the CDR3 is TGTGCCACCCAAACCGGTGACGGGGGATACACCGGGGAGCTGTTTTTT. This translates into CATQTGDGGYTGELFF.